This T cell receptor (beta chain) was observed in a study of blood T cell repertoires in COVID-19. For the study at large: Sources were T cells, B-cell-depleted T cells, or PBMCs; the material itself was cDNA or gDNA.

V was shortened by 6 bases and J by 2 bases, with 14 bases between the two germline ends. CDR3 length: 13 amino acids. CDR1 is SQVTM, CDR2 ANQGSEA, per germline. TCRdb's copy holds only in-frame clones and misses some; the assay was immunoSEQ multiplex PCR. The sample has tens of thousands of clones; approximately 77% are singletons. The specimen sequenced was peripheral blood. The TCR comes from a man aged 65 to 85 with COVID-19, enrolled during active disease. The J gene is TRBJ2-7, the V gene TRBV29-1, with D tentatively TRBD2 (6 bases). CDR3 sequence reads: CSVSPRGTYEQYF. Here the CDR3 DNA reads TGCAGCGTGAGTCCTCGGGGGACCTACGAGCAGTACTTC.